Sequencing of this T cell receptor beta chain was carried out in a study of blood T cell repertoires in COVID-19. Trimming removed 3 bases from V and 5 bases from J, with 16 bases in between. CDR3 length: 15 amino acids. Germline assignment: CDR1 SEHNR and CDR2 FQNEAQ (reference sequence). Repertoires were generated with immunoSEQ multiplex PCR, while TCRdb's copy carries only in-frame clones and drops some. The sample gives roughly 200,000 clones, 84% of which show up once; more than 3% is in the top ten. This sequence joins TRBV7-9 and TRBJ1-2, with D possibly matching TRBD1 (5 bases). Sequencing was done on a sample of PBMCs or T cells enriched from blood (not recorded which). The source is a woman in her 30s who had been exposed to COVID-19. CDR3 region: CASSLAGPLTYGYTF. CDR3 nucleotide sequence: TGTGCCAGCAGCTTGGCGGGACCCCTAACGTATGGCTACACCTTC.